This is a list of T cell receptor beta chains from one sample in a study of blood T cell repertoires in COVID-19. Generated by immunoSEQ multiplex PCR, the TCRdb table keeps only in-frame clones and is missing some. The table records 140,000 or so clones, more than 80% of them present only once. Sequenced sample: PBMCs or T cells enriched from blood (not recorded which). The receptors originated from a woman aged 18-29 years who had been exposed to COVID-19. Each CDR3 is given with its conserved first and last residue. The order of the fields is clone size, J gene, V gene, D gene, CDR3 DNA, CDR3 protein. The D gene is left open where the match is weak. Expanded clones are given a class, and other clones once, few, many or no size at all.

NA | TRBJ2-1 | TRBV4-3 | NA | TGCGCCAGCAGTCAGAGTCTCGGAAGGGAGCGGGAGCAGTTCTTC | CASSQSLGREREQFF
NA | TRBJ2-1 | TRBV7-9 | NA | TGTGCCAGCAGCTTAGATCAGGGTTACAATGAGCAGTTCTTC | CASSLDQGYNEQFF
NA | TRBJ1-2 | TRBV9 | TRBD1 | TGTGCCAGCAGCGAGACGAGGACAGGGGGTTATGGCTACACCTTC | CASSETRTGGYGYTF
NA | TRBJ1-4 | TRBV18 | TRBD1 | TGTGCCAGCTCACCTATTGGACAGGGAGGTAATGAAAAACTGTTTTTT | CASSPIGQGGNEKLFF
NA | TRBJ2-3 | TRBV11-2 | NA | TGTGCCAGCAGCCCCCAGGGGGATACGCAGTATTTT | CASSPQGDTQYF
NA | TRBJ2-2 | TRBV27 | TRBD2 | TGTGCCAGCAGTTTGATAGCGGGAGGTCCCGGGGAGCTGTTTTTT | CASSLIAGGPGELFF
NA | TRBJ1-6 | TRBV14 | NA | TGTGCCAGCAGCCAATTGCTCAGTAATTCACCCCTCCACTTT | CASSQLLSNSPLHF
NA | TRBJ1-1 | TRBV28 | NA | TGTGCCAGCAGTTTTCTCAGGATGAGGAACACTGAAGCTTTCTTT | CASSFLRMRNTEAFF
NA | TRBJ2-7 | TRBV28 | NA | TGTGCCAGCGCCGGGACACCGCCCTACGAGCAGTACTTC | CASAGTPPYEQYF
NA | TRBJ2-5 | TRBV7-9 | NA | TGTGCCAGCAGCTTAGGGTCTAGCGTACGGGAGACCCAGTACTTC | CASSLGSSVRETQYF
NA | TRBJ1-5 | TRBV28 | NA | TGTGCCAGCACTATTTATAGCAATCAGCCCCAGCATTTT | CASTIYSNQPQHF
few | TRBJ2-7 | TRBV5-4 | TRBD1 | TGTGCCAGCAGCTCTCCAGACAGGGCGTACGAGCAGTACTTC | CASSSPDRAYEQYF
NA | TRBJ2-1 | TRBV18 | TRBD2 | TGTGCCAGCTCACCCGGGACTAGTTACAATGAGCAGTTCTTC | CASSPGTSYNEQFF
NA | TRBJ2-7 | TRBV9 | NA | TGTGCCAGCAGCGCGAGGACGGGGTCCGGCGAGCAGTACTTC | CASSARTGSGEQYF
NA | TRBJ2-2 | TRBV6-5 | TRBD1 | TGTGCCAGCAGTATCCGACAGGGGGTGACCGGGGAGCTGTTTTTT | CASSIRQGVTGELFF
NA | TRBJ1-2 | TRBV3-1/TRBV3-2 | NA | TGTGCCAGCAGCCAATATAGCGGGACGGCCTTCTATGGCTACACCTTC | CASSQYSGTAFYGYTF
NA | TRBJ2-1 | TRBV2 | NA | TGTGCCAGCAGGCTAGCCCCACGCTCCTACAATGAGCAGTTCTTC | CASRLAPRSYNEQFF
NA | TRBJ2-7 | TRBV11-1 | TRBD1 | TGTGCCAGCAGCGCGGACAGGGGCCGTATCTCCTACGAGCAGTACTTC | CASSADRGRISYEQYF
once | TRBJ2-1 | TRBV4-2 | TRBD2 | TGTGCCAGCAGCCAAGATCAACTAGCGGGAGTTAATGAGCAGTTCTTC | CASSQDQLAGVNEQFF
NA | TRBJ2-7 | TRBV7-9 | NA | TGTGCCAGCAGCTTAGGCGGCCCGGGCTCCTACGAGCAGTACTTC | CASSLGGPGSYEQYF
NA | TRBJ2-1 | TRBV28 | TRBD2 | TGTGCCAGCCCTCCTACAGCGGGAGGTGTGGATGAGCAGTTCTTC | CASPPTAGGVDEQFF
NA | TRBJ1-1 | TRBV5-1 | NA | TGCGCCAGCAGCTCAGCCGGACAGAAGAACACTGAAGCTTTCTTT | CASSSAGQKNTEAFF
NA | TRBJ2-3 | TRBV6-2/TRBV6-3 | TRBD2 | TGTGCCAGCAGCGACATTCTAGCGGCCTCCACAGATACGCAGTATTTT | CASSDILAASTDTQYF
few | TRBJ1-1 | TRBV7-9 | NA | TGTGCCAGCAGCTCCTCGCTTTCCGGGTCTGAAGCTTTCTTT | CASSSSLSGSEAFF
NA | TRBJ2-5 | TRBV5-4 | NA | TGTGCCAGCACCGATGAAAGGGGGACCCAGTACTTC | CASTDERGTQYF
NA | TRBJ2-7 | TRBV21-1 | NA | TGTGCCAGCAGCAGGTACGTTACAGGGAATAGCTACGAGCAGTACTTC | CASSRYVTGNSYEQYF
NA | TRBJ2-1 | TRBV2 | TRBD2 | TGTGCCAGCAGTGCAAGTTACCTAGCGGGATCATCTAGCTACAATGAGCAGTTCTTC | CASSASYLAGSSSYNEQFF
NA | TRBJ1-1 | TRBV3-1/TRBV3-2 | TRBD1 | TGTGCCAGCAGCCAACCCGACAGGGCGAACACTGAAGCTTTCTTT | CASSQPDRANTEAFF